A single sample gave rise to the 8 T cell receptor beta chains below, sequenced in a study of shared clonotypes between healthy human individuals. Sequenced by immunoSEQ multiplex PCR; TCRdb stores in-frame clones only, minus some. The sample has roughly 2.5 million clones, about 92% seen once. Source material: naive CD4+ T cells sorted from blood. The subset is: CD45RA+ positively selected. These receptors all stem from a man aged 18 to 30 in good health.

J is TRBJ1-2 and V is TRBV6-1; D is ambiguous. From germline, CDR1 is MNHNS and CDR2 SASEGT. CDR3 length: 12 residues. V dropped 2 bases and J dropped 4 bases, with 5 bases sitting between them. This CDR3 is CASSELVYGYTF. The CDR3 DNA is TGTGCCAGCAGTGAATTGGTCTATGGCTACACCTTC.

The chain combines TRBV7-9 with TRBJ1-2; 10 bases agree with TRBD1. Germline V gene sequence: CDR1 SEHNR, CDR2 FQNEAQ (reference sequence). The CDR3 consists of 16 residues. The J segment lost 4 bases and the V segment lost 5 bases, leaving 10 bases of the junction unmatched. This CDR3 is CASSAIIGTGVYGYTF. CDR3 DNA sequence: TGTGCCAGCAGCGCGATTATCGGGACAGGGGTCTATGGCTACACCTTC.

On this clone itself: This CDR3 is also generated by other DNA sequences in the sample. The chain couples TRBV5-1 to TRBJ2-5; TRBD1 matches 7 bases. The CDR3 contains 13 residues. V lost 4 bases, J lost 1 base, and 1 base stayed unmatched. Germline V gene data show CDR1 as SGHRS and CDR2 as YFSETQ. CDR3 bases: TGCGCCAGCAGCCGGACAGGCCAAGAGACCCAGTACTTC. This gives the protein CASSRTGQETQYF. Full variable domain (outside the CDR3, taken from reference TRBV5-1 and TRBJ2-5): KAGVTQTPRYLIKTRGQQVTLSCSPISGHRSVSWYQQTPGQGLQFLFEYFSETQRNKGNFPGRFSGRQFSNSRSEMNVSTLELGDSALYLCASSRTGQETQYFGPGTRLLVL.

This sequence joins TRBV7-2 and TRBJ2-5; the D is unclear. This CDR3 spans 15 amino acids. Per the germline V gene, CDR1 is SGHTA and CDR2 is FQGNSA. Trimming pared 1 base from V and 0 bases from J, leaving 9 bases between. The CDR3 bases are TGTGCCAGCAGCTTAGAGGGCAGGTACCAAGAGACCCAGTACTTC. It is translated as CASSLEGRYQETQYF. The variable domain in full, with the rest retrieved from reference TRBV7-2 and TRBJ2-5, is GAGVSQSPSNKVTEKGKDVELRCDPISGHTALYWYRQSLGQGLEFLIYFQGNSAPDKSGLPSDRFSAERTGGSVSTLTIQRTQQEDSAVYLCASSLEGRYQETQYFGPGTRLLVL.

Note on this clone: The junction departs from germline at one end; a sequencing error may be responsible. V gene TRBV7-7 combines with J gene TRBJ2-5, with 8 bases that match TRBD2. CDR3 size: 14 residues. CDR1 SSHAT and CDR2 FNYEAQ come from the germline V gene (reference sequence). The CDR3 DNA follows: TGTGCTAGCAGCTTCGGGAGGGACCAAGAGACCCAGTACTTC. Translated: CASSFGRDQETQYF.

This rearrangement joins TRBV2 to TRBJ2-1, with 10 bases matching TRBD2. The CDR3 runs to 13 residues. In germline, CDR1 is SNHLY, CDR2 FYNNEI. The V gene end was trimmed by 6 bases and the J gene end by 7 bases; junction bases not matched to a gene: 3. CDR3 bases: TGTGCCAGCAGGTCTAGCGGGGGAAATGAGCAGTTCTTC. Translated, it gives CASRSSGGNEQFF.

This clone has a handful of counts. CDR3 protein: CTSSQVRVVRQTSGRDHLREQYF. The CDR3 DNA reads as TGCACCAGCAGCCAGGTTCGGGTGGTACGGCAAACTAGCGGGAGGGATCACCTAAGAGAGCAGTACTTC. The gene calls are TRBV1 and TRBJ2-7; the D call in the table, TRBD2, was not verified against the DNA. TRBV1 is deemed a pseudogene. The CDR3 consists of 23 residues.

This clone was detected once. The chain employs TRBV9 and TRBJ2-2; 9 bases map to TRBD1. The CDR3 runs 16 residues. Unmatched junction bases numbered 6, after V lost 0 bases and J lost 6 bases. Germline CDR1 and CDR2: SGDLS and YYNGEE. The CDR3 is CASSVGPQGAAGELFF. The CDR3 bases are TGTGCCAGCAGCGTAGGTCCACAGGGGGCGGCCGGGGAGCTGTTTTTT.